This T cell receptor (beta chain) was recovered during a study of blood T cells in healthy people across ages (dated by TCRdb to the mid-2010s). Regarding the research as a whole: Template switching captured roughly one uniquely barcoded TCR beta cDNA molecule per two T cells in model experiments. To avoid experimental bias, donors of different ages were spread randomly across the sequencing lanes. Using the same blood draw, the study looked at two additional independent replicas of 1 million unique cDNA reads for two donors, one aged 18 to 30 and the other aged 80 or older. The donors were split into four age groups: young (average around 15 years), middle-aged (around 37), aged (62) and long-lived (more than 80). To track age-related changes in TCR beta repertoire diversity, the study relied on deep sequencing normalized with unique cDNA molecular identifiers.

Donors were a few dozen systemically healthy Caucasian individuals from Russia aged roughly 6 to 90 years. Approximately 11 milliliters of peripheral blood were drawn from each donor into EDTA-treated Vacutainer tubes. Ficoll-Paque density-gradient centrifugation was used to isolate PBMCs, with at least 6 million per sample. Total RNA was extracted from PBMCs with Trizol reagent, with at least 5.5 micrograms obtained per sample. For every donor, flow cytometry on a PBMC aliquot measured the percentage of naive CD45RAhigh/CD27high T cells. Beyond this particular receptor, the publication reports: The CMV infection status of donors was not known, potentially confounding age-related changes in expanded clonotypes. Bulk unsorted PBMC profiling prevented conclusive comparison of naive and antigen-experienced compartments. Compared with the aged group, the long-lived group had more naive CD4+ T cells, fewer expanded clones and increased TCR diversity, a pattern suggesting age selection. There was a strong correlation between observed TCR beta diversity and the percentage of naive T cells measured by flow cytometry. Total diversity estimates from one million sequenced T cells were considered lower bounds and underestimates. As age increased, observed TCR beta diversity per million T cells dropped in a roughly linear way, and a significant reduction was already evident by age 40.

This clonotype was seen a few times. Its target antigen remains unknown. The input lacks base qualities; no much larger clone sits a single base away. Reading the germline V gene (reference sequence) gives CDR1 MNHEY and CDR2 SMNVEV. Trimming takes 8 bases from V and 2 bases from J, and the germline ends sit 4 bases apart. CDR3 length: 12 amino acids, cysteine to phenylalanine. Only the CDR3 portion is preserved as DNA: 36 bases, with reading frame beginning at the first base. The library was made by 5' RACE. Sequencing relied on an Illumina HiSeq 2500. A second about 6 to 11 cycle PCR used a sample-barcoded 5' primer and a J-beta primer mix. A unique molecular identifier was introduced onto each TCR beta cDNA molecule by a template-switch 5' adaptor carrying 12 random nucleotides. At least 3 million CDR3-containing paired-end reads were obtained from each sample. First-strand cDNA was synthesized from all RNA with the Mint cDNA synthesis kit, primed by a TRBC-specific oligonucleotide. Following uracil-DNA glycosylase treatment, all cDNA underwent a first 18-cycle PCR with the universal primers M1SS and BC2_uni_R. In the source study's methods: Each sample was normalized by randomly selecting 1 million high-quality reads, each carrying a distinct molecular identifier. Instead of being binned into consensus sequences, reads that shared molecular identifiers were thrown out. MiTCR, set to a Q25 quality threshold and the strictest error-elimination algorithm, was used for CDR3 identification, clonotype clustering and error correction. Lower-bound total TCR beta diversity was estimated with a nonparametric unseen species model using Euler transformation. TCRdb reprocessed the public reads (quality trimming at Q25 with fastp, clone calling with MiXCR) and kept in-frame beta chains. Records with the same CDR3 protein are collapsed into one entry carrying the most frequent genes and DNA. These V and J calls are TCRdb output, not the study's own analysis. This sample holds 750,000 to 950,000 distinct CDR3 sequences; about 55% were observed only once. The top ten clonotypes cover 40% to 50% of the sample.

This clonotype was sampled from an elderly man in good health. The sequence links TRBV27 to TRBJ2-6; the D gene is not confidently resolved. Sequenced sample: blood. The nucleotide sequence reads as follows: TGTGCCAGCGCCCCTGGGGCCAACGTCCTGACTTTC. Translation gives CASAPGANVLTF.